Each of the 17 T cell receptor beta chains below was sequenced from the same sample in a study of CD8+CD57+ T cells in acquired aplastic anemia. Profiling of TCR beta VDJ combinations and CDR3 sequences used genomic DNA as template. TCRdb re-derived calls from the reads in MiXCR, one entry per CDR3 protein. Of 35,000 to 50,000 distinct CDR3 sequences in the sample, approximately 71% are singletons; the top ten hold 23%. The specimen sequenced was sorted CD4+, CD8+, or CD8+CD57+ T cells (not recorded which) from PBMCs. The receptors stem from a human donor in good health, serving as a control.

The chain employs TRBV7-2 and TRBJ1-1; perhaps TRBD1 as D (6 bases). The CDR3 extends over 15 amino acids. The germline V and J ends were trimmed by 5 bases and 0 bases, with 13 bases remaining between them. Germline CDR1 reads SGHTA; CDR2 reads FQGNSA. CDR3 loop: CASSLTGSMNTEAFF. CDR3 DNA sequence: TGTGCCAGCAGCCTTACAGGGAGCATGAACACTGAAGCTTTCTTT. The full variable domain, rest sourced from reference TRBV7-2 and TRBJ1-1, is GAGVSQSPSNKVTEKGKDVELRCDPISGHTALYWYRQSLGQGLEFLIYFQGNSAPDKSGLPSDRFSAERTGGSVSTLTIQRTQQEDSAVYLCASSLTGSMNTEAFFGQGTRLTVV.

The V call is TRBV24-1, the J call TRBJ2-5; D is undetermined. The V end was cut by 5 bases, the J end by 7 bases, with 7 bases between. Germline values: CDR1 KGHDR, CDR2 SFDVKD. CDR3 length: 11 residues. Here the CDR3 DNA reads TGTGCCACCAGTGCCTGGGGGACCCAGTACTTC. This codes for CATSAWGTQYF.

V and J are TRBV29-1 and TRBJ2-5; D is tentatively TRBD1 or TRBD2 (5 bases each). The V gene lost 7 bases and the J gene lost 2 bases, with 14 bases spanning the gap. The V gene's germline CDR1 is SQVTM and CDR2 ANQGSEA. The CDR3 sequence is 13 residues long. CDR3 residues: CSAFGTGQETQYF. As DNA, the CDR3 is TGCAGCGCCTTCGGGACGGGGCAAGAGACCCAGTACTTC.

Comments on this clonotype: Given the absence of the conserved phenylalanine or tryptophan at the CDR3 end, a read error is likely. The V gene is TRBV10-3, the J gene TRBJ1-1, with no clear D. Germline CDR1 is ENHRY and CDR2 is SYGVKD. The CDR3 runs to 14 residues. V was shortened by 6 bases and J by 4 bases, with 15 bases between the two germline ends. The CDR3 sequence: CAIRHPGKGTEAFS. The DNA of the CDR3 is TGTGCCATCAGGCACCCCGGGAAGGGCACTGAAGCTTTCTCT.

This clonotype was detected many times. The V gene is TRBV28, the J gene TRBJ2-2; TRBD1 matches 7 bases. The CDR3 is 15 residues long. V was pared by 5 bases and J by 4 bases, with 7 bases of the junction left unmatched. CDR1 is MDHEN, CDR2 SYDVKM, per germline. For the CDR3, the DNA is TGTGCCAGCAGTCTAATGGGACAGACCACCGGGGAGCTGTTTTTT. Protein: CASSLMGQTTGELFF.

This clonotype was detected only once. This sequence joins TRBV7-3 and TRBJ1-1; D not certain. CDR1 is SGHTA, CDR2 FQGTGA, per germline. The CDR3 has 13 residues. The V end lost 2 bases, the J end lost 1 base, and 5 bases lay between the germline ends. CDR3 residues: CASSLFGNTEAFF. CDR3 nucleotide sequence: TGTGCCAGCAGCTTATTCGGGAACACTGAAGCTTTCTTT. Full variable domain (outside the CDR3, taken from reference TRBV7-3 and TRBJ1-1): GAGVSQTPSNKVTEKGKYVELRCDPISGHTALYWYRQSLGQGPEFLIYFQGTGAADDSGLPNDRFFAVRPEGSVSTLKIQRTERGDSAVYLCASSLFGNTEAFFGQGTRLTVV.

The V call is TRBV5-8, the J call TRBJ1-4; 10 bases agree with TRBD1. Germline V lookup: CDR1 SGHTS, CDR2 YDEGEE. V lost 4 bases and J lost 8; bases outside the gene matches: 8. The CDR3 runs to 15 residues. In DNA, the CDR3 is TGTGCCAGCAGCACCGCGGGACAGGGGAGGGAAAAACTGTTTTTT. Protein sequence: CASSTAGQGREKLFF.

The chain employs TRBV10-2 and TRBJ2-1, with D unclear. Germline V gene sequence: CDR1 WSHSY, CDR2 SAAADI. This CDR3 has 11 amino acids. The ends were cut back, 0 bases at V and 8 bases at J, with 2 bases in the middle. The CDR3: CASSESDEQFF. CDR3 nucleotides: TGCGCCAGCAGTGAGTCGGATGAGCAGTTCTTC.

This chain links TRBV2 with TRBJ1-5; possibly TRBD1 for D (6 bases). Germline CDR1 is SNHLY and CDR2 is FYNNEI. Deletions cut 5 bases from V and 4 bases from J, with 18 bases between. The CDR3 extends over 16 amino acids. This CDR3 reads CASSPPSAGDNQPQHF. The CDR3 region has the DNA TGTGCCAGCAGTCCCCCGTCGGCAGGGGATAATCAGCCCCAGCATTTT.

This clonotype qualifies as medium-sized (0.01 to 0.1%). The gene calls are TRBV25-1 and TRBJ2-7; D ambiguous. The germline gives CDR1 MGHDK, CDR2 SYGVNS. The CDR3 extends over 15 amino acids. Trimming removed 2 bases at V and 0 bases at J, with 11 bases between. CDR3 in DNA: TGTGCCAGCAGTGAAAAGTGGGGTTACTCCTACGAGCAGTACTTC. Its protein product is CASSEKWGYSYEQYF.

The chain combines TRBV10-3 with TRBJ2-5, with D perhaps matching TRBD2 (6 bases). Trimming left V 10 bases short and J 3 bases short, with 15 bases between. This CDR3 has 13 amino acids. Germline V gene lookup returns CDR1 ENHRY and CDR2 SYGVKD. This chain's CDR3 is CATAPGGKETQYF. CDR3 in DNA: TGTGCCACTGCGCCTGGGGGGAAAGAGACCCAGTACTTC.

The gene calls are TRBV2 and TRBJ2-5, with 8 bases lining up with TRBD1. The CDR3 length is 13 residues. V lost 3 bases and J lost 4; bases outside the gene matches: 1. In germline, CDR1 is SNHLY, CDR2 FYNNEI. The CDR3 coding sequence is TGTGCCAGCAGTGAGGACAGGGTAGAGACCCAGTACTTC. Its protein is CASSEDRVETQYF.

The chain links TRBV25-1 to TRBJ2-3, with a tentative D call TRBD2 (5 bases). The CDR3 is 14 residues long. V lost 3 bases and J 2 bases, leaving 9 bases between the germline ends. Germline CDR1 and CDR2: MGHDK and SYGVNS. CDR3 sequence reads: CASSDSGYTDTQYF. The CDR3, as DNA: TGTGCCAGCAGTGACAGCGGTTACACAGATACGCAGTATTTT.

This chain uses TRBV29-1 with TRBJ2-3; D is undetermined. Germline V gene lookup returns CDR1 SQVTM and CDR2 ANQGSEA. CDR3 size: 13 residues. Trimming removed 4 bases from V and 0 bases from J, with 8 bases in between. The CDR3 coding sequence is TGCAGCGTTGGGGCAGCTAGCACAGATACGCAGTATTTT. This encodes CSVGAASTDTQYF.

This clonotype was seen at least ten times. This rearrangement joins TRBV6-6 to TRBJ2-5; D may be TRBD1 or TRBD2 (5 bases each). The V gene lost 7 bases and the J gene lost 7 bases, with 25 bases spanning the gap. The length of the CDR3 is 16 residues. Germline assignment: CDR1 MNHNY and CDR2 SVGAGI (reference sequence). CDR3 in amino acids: CASTSRVAGDLRTQYF. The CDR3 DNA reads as TGTGCCAGCACCTCCAGGGTCGCGGGTGACCTCAGGACCCAGTACTTC.

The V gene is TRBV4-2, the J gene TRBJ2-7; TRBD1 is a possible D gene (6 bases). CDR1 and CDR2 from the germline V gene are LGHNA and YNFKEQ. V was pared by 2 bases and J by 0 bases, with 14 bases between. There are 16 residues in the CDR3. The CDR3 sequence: CASSQHPGQISYEQYF. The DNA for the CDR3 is TGTGCCAGCAGCCAACATCCCGGACAGATCTCCTACGAGCAGTACTTC.

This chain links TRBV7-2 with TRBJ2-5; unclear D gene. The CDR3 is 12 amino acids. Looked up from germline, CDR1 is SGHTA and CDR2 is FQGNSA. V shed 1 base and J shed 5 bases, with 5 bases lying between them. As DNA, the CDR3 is TGTGCCAGCAGCTTAGTTCGGGAGACCCAGTACTTC. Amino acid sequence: CASSLVRETQYF.